These 14 T cell receptor beta chains were sequenced from one sample in a study of blood T cell repertoires in COVID-19. Only in-frame clones appear in the TCRdb table, and some are missing; sequencing was by immunoSEQ multiplex PCR. The profile shows some 490,000 clones, roughly nine tenths of them singletons. Sequenced input: PBMCs or T cells enriched from blood (not recorded which). The receptors derive from a woman aged 60-75 years who had recovered from COVID-19.

The table lists this clone with a count of one. This chain uses TRBV2 with TRBJ2-5; 7 nucleotides match TRBD1. This CDR3 spans 13 amino acids. Per germline, CDR1 SNHLY and CDR2 FYNNEI. Trimming took 8 bases from V and 1 from J; bases not matched to a gene: 4. The CDR3 loop is CASSGTVQETQYF. The DNA of the CDR3 is TGTGCCAGCTCCGGGACAGTCCAAGAGACCCAGTACTTC.

V is TRBV5-1 and J is TRBJ2-5; perhaps TRBD1 as D (6 bases). The CDR3 is 15 residues long. V was cut by 4 bases and J by 1 base, with 14 bases left in between. The germline gives CDR1 SGHRS, CDR2 YFSETQ. The CDR3 DNA follows: TGCGCCAGCAGCGTCGGGACACTGGGCCAAGAGACCCAGTACTTC. The encoded protein is CASSVGTLGQETQYF.

The V gene is TRBV6-5, the J gene TRBJ1-3, with a possible D match to TRBD1 (5 bases). This CDR3 comprises 12 residues. Germline V gene data show CDR1 as MNHEY and CDR2 as SVGAGI. Trimming pared 6 bases from V and 6 bases from J, leaving 9 bases between. The CDR3 DNA follows: TGTGCCAGCAGATCACAGGAAAACACCATATATTTT. The encoded protein is CASRSQENTIYF.

The chain is built from TRBV2 and TRBJ2-5; TRBD1 agrees at 8 bases. Trimming took 3 bases from V and 2 from J; bases not matched to a gene: 5. The CDR3 has 15 amino acids. Germline V gene lookup returns CDR1 SNHLY and CDR2 FYNNEI. The CDR3 sequence is CASSDQGQAQETQYF. The DNA for the CDR3 is TGTGCCAGCAGTGACCAGGGACAGGCGCAAGAGACCCAGTACTTC.

This clone came up once. The rearrangement uses TRBV6-6 and TRBJ2-5; 9 nucleotides align to TRBD2. J was trimmed by 5 bases and V by 5 bases; bases with no gene match: 9. The CDR3 length is 15 residues. Germline assignment: CDR1 MNHNY and CDR2 SVGAGI (reference sequence). The CDR3 DNA is TGTGCCAGCAGTCTTGGGACTAGCCGCGTGGAGACCCAGTACTTC. Protein: CASSLGTSRVETQYF.

The chain has TRBV9 and TRBJ2-2; 11 bases are shared with TRBD1. Per the germline V gene, CDR1 is SGDLS and CDR2 is YYNGEE. With 4 bases clipped from V and 4 bases from J, the junction kept 6 bases outside the gene matches. This CDR3 is built from 16 residues. The CDR3 region is CASSKGGTGGTGELFF. The CDR3 region has the DNA TGTGCCAGCAGCAAAGGGGGGACAGGGGGCACCGGGGAGCTGTTTTTT.

The chain joins TRBV29-1 to TRBJ2-7, with D maybe TRBD1 (7 bases). CDR3 size: 13 residues. Trimming removed 7 bases at V and 2 bases at J, with 15 bases between. Germline V gene sequence: CDR1 SQVTM, CDR2 ANQGSEA. Here the CDR3 reads CSAGGTEPYEQYF. DNA of the CDR3: TGCAGCGCAGGAGGGACAGAACCCTACGAGCAGTACTTC.

This chain links TRBV19 with TRBJ1-5; 8 nucleotides align to TRBD1. The germline gives CDR1 LNHDA, CDR2 SQIVND (reference sequence). The CDR3 spans 16 residues. Trimming removed 3 bases from V and 3 bases from J; junction bases left unmatched: 7. As DNA, the CDR3 is TGTGCCAGTAGTATGCTGGACAGGGCAGACAATCAGCCCCAGCATTTT. Translating it yields CASSMLDRADNQPQHF.

V and J are TRBV27 and TRBJ1-5, with TRBD1 matching over 9 bases. Trimming at V came to 6 bases and at J to 6 bases, leaving 0 bases not matched to a gene. This CDR3 region has 12 residues. Germline CDR1 is MNHEY and CDR2 is SMNVEV (reference sequence). The CDR3 is CASRQGAQPQHF. The CDR3, as DNA: TGTGCCAGCAGACAGGGGGCTCAGCCCCAGCATTTT.

The CDR3 DNA is TGTGCCACCAGTGAATCCCCCACATATGAGCAGTTCTTC. Its translation: CATSESPTYEQFF. This sequence joins TRBV24-1 and TRBJ2-1; D gene unclear. This CDR3 comprises 13 residues. The germline V and J ends were trimmed by 4 bases and 8 bases, with 11 bases remaining between them. From germline, CDR1 is KGHDR and CDR2 SFDVKD.

The chain recombines TRBV7-2 with TRBJ1-5; 7 nucleotides align to TRBD1. The CDR3 totals 15 residues. From germline, CDR1 is SGHTA and CDR2 FQGNSA. V was pared by 0 bases and J by 4 bases, with 3 bases of the junction left unmatched. The CDR3 nucleotides are TGTGCCAGCAGCTTAGCGTTGACAGGGAATCAGCCCCAGCATTTT. It yields the protein CASSLALTGNQPQHF.

The gene calls are TRBV10-3 and TRBJ2-1, with D tentatively TRBD2 (5 bases). The V gene lost 8 bases and the J gene lost 7 bases, with 15 bases spanning the gap. Germline V gives CDR1 ENHRY, CDR2 SYGVKD. The CDR3 covers 13 residues. CDR3 nucleotide sequence: TGTGCCATCCGATCAGAGGGAAGAAATGAGCAGTTCTTC. The encoded protein is CAIRSEGRNEQFF.

The J gene is TRBJ2-5, the V gene TRBV12-5; D might be TRBD2 (6 bases). This CDR3 is built from 15 residues. The germline V and J ends were trimmed by 7 bases and 3 bases, with 18 bases remaining between them. In germline, CDR1 is LGHNT, CDR2 FRNRAP. CDR3 nucleotides: TGTGCTAGTGCGGGCCCCCCCCGGGGGAAAGAGACCCAGTACTTC. Residues: CASAGPPRGKETQYF.

The chain uses TRBV29-1 and TRBJ1-1; a possible D gene is TRBD1 (6 bases). The V and J ends lost 4 bases and 4 bases respectively, with 10 bases between them. This CDR3 is built from 12 residues. Germline V lookup: CDR1 SQVTM, CDR2 ANQGSEA. CDR3 nucleotide sequence: TGCAGCGTTGCCCAGGGGAGCACTGAAGCTTTCTTT. Protein: CSVAQGSTEAFF. Using reference TRBV29-1 and TRBJ1-1 for the parts outside the CDR3, the full variable domain is SAVISQKPSRDICQRGTSLTIQCQVDSQVTMMFWYRQQPGQSLTLIATANQGSEATYESGFVIDKFPISRPNLTFSTLTVSNMSPEDSSIYLCSVAQGSTEAFFGQGTRLTVV.